This T cell receptor (beta chain) was sequenced during a study of beta chain features in type 1 diabetes. Study-wide context: Similarity in age, gender and cell yields was seen between patients and healthy donors.

Study-wide findings and caveats: The study found fewer insertions and more deletions at VDJ junctions in type 1 diabetes patients. Moderate but significant shortening of TCRB CDR3s was recorded in all four CD4+ subsets from Type 1 diabetes patients.

Turning to this clone: Its antigen is currently unknown.

Since all of the isolated RNA was reverse transcribed, expressed TCRB transcripts were what got sequenced. Produced via immunoSEQ multiplex PCR; TCRdb's table is partial and in-frame only. The sample holds 150,000 to 200,000 clones; 10% to 15% are singletons and the top ten take 0.5% to 0.75%. CDR1 and CDR2 from the germline V gene are SGDLS and YYNGEE. This CDR3 comprises 15 residues. V was pared by 4 bases and J by 1 base, with 8 bases of the junction left unmatched. The sequenced sample was central memory CD4+ T cells from blood. The chain is built from TRBV9 and TRBJ2-7; TRBD2 aligns across 7 bases. This clonotype originated in a woman aged 18 to 35 in good health. CDR3 in DNA: TGTGCCAGCAGCTCGGGGGGAAGCAGATCCTACGAGCAGTACTTC. Translating it yields CASSSGGSRSYEQYF. Using reference TRBV9 and TRBJ2-7 for the parts outside the CDR3, the full variable domain is DSGVTQTPKHLITATGQRVTLRCSPRSGDLSVYWYQQSLDQGLQFLIQYYNGEERAKGNILERFSAQQFPDLHSELNLSSLELGDSALYFCASSSGGSRSYEQYFGPGTRLTVT.